This entry describes one TCR beta chain. This record comes from a study of blood T cell repertoires in COVID-19. Study context: Sites in the United States, Italy and Spain provided acute and convalescent COVID-19 samples. The cDNA or gDNA used as material had been derived from T cells, B-cell-depleted T cells, or PBMCs.

Source study methods: Estimates of nucleated cell counts were drawn from the amplification of reference gene primers. TCRdb's table, derived via immunoSEQ multiplex PCR, lists solely in-frame clones and lacks some. V and J calls and clone size are those listed in that table; D and trimming were worked out from the DNA. This table holds 150,000 to 200,000 clones, 70% to 90% found once. This receptor was obtained from a man between 70 and 80 years old with active or convalescent COVID-19. Material for sequencing was peripheral blood.

DNA for the CDR3: TGTGCCAGCAGCTTATTCAGGTCGGGACTCGCAGAGACCCAGTACTTC. This gives the protein CASSLFRSGLAETQYF. The chain has TRBV7-2 and TRBJ2-5; weak D call: TRBD2 (6 bases). CDR1 and CDR2 (germline): SGHTA, FQGNSA. The germline V and J ends were trimmed by 2 bases and 4 bases, with 17 bases remaining between them. CDR3 size: 16 residues.